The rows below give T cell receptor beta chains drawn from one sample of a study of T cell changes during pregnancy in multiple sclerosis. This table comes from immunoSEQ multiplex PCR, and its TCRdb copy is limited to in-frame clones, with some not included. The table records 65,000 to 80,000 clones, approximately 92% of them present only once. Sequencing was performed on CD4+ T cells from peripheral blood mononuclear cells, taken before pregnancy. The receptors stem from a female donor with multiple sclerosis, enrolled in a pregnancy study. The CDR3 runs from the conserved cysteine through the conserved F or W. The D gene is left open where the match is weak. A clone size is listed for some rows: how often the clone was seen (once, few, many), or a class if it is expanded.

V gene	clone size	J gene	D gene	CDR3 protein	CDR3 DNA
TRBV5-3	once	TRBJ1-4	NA	CARSRPEPGEKLFF	TGTGCCAGAAGTAGGCCTGAACCGGGTGAAAAACTGTTTTTT
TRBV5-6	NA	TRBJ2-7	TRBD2	CASSLSSGINEQYF	TGTGCCAGCAGCTTGTCTAGCGGGATCAACGAGCAGTACTTC
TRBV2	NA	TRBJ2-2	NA	CASRTVVNTGELFF	TGTGCCAGCAGGACTGTAGTCAACACCGGGGAGCTGTTTTTT
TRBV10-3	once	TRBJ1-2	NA	CAISDVGQLYGYTF	TGTGCCATCAGTGATGTAGGACAGCTGTATGGCTACACCTTC
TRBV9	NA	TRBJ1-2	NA	CASSVAQGQGYTF	TGTGCCAGCAGCGTAGCTCAGGGGCAAGGCTACACCTTC
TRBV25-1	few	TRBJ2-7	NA	CASSEPGTYEQYF	TGTGCCAGCAGTGAACCCGGGACCTACGAGCAGTACTTC
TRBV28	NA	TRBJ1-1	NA	CASSRVQVPEAFF	TGTGCCAGCAGTCGAGTACAGGTCCCTGAAGCTTTCTTT
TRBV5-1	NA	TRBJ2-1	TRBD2	CASSLRGGGPHEQFF	TGCGCCAGCAGCTTGCGGGGGGGAGGGCCCCATGAGCAGTTCTTC
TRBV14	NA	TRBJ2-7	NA	CASSQDPVTRRLRF	TGTGCCAGCAGCCAGGATCCCGTAACTCGAAGACTCCGTTTC
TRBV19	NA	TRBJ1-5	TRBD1	CASSSRDRGQSQPQHF	TGTGCCAGTAGTTCCCGGGACAGGGGGCAGAGTCAGCCCCAGCATTTT
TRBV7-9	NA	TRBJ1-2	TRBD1	CASSFPGGDGYTF	TGTGCCAGCAGCTTTCCAGGGGGCGATGGCTACACCTTC